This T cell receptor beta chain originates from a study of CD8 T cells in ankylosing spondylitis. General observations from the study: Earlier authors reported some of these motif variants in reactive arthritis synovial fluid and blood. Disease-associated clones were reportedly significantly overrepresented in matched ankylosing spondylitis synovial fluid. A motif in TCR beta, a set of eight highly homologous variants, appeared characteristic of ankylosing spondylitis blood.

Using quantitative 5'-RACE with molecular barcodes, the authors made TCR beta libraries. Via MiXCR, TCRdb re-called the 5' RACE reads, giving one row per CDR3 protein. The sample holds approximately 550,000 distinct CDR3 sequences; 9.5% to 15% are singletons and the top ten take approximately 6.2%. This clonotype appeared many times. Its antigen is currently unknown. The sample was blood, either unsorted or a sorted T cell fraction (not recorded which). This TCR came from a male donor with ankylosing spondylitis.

Here the CDR3 DNA reads TGTGCCAGCAGCCCGGGACCCTTATACAATGAGCAGTTCTTC. Protein sequence: CASSPGPLYNEQFF. The J gene is TRBJ2-1, the V gene TRBV12-3 or TRBV12-4, with D perhaps matching TRBD1 or TRBD2 (5 bases each). V dropped 6 bases and J dropped 4 bases, with 13 bases sitting between them. The CDR3 loop spans 14 amino acids.